One and the same sample provided the 24 T cell receptor beta chains below, sequenced in a study of cytomegalovirus exposure and HLA in healthy donors. Amplification used 60 Vbeta primers and 13 Jbeta primers. Produced via immunoSEQ multiplex PCR; TCRdb's table is partial and in-frame only. The sample lists some 100,000 clones, approximately 76% seen once, with approximately 8.4% in the top ten. Sequences were obtained from PBMCs. These TCRs come from a man aged 35-49 years in good health and CMV-seronegative.

The rearrangement links TRBV5-1 to TRBJ1-6, with D possibly matching TRBD1 (5 bases). Trimming took 0 bases from V and 6 from J, leaving 10 bases between them. The length of the CDR3 is 15 residues. Germline assignment: CDR1 SGHRS and CDR2 YFSETQ. CDR3 sequence reads: CASSLDGHSNSPLHF. The CDR3 region has the DNA TGCGCCAGCAGCTTGGATGGACACTCTAATTCACCCCTCCACTTT. The whole variable domain, remainder taken from reference TRBV5-1 and TRBJ1-6, is KAGVTQTPRYLIKTRGQQVTLSCSPISGHRSVSWYQQTPGQGLQFLFEYFSETQRNKGNFPGRFSGRQFSNSRSEMNVSTLELGDSALYLCASSLDGHSNSPLHFGNGTRLTVT.

V is TRBV7-2 and J is TRBJ2-3; 9 positions agree with TRBD1. With 6 bases clipped from V and 3 bases from J, the junction kept 10 bases outside the gene matches. The CDR3 runs 16 residues. Germline V lookup: CDR1 SGHTA, CDR2 FQGNSA. CDR3 sequence reads: CASSYEGQGKTDTQYF. The CDR3 DNA is TGTGCCAGCAGTTATGAGGGACAGGGTAAGACAGATACGCAGTATTTT.

A few counts support this clone. The V and J genes are TRBV6-1 and TRBJ2-2, with 9 bases identical to TRBD1. V was pared by 5 bases and J by 2 bases, with 3 bases of the junction left unmatched. CDR1 is MNHNS and CDR2 is SASEGT in the germline V gene. The CDR3 is 15 residues long. The CDR3 DNA is TGTGCCAGCAGTATGGGACAGGGAAACACCGGGGAGCTGTTTTTT. This gives the protein CASSMGQGNTGELFF.

The J gene is TRBJ2-5, the V gene TRBV29-1; 8 bases agree with TRBD2. CDR1 is SQVTM and CDR2 is ANQGSEA in the germline V gene. The CDR3 spans 14 residues. Losses at the gene ends were 2 bases for V and 0 bases for J; bases not matched to a gene: 2. The CDR3 coding sequence is TGCAGCGTTGAACGGGGGGGGAACCAAGAGACCCAGTACTTC. Translated, it gives CSVERGGNQETQYF.

J is TRBJ2-7 and V is TRBV7-9, with D perhaps TRBD2 (5 bases). Germline CDR1 reads SEHNR; CDR2 reads FQNEAQ (reference sequence). The CDR3 runs to 15 residues. V lost 3 bases and J lost 0, with 12 bases in between. CDR3 coding DNA: TGTGCCAGCAGCTTCCCCGGGATCCCCTCCTACGAGCAGTACTTC. Residues: CASSFPGIPSYEQYF.

The J gene is TRBJ1-4, the V gene TRBV27, with 8 bases identical to TRBD1. V lost 3 bases, J lost 8 bases, and 2 bases stayed unmatched. The CDR3 spans 13 residues. The germline CDR1 and CDR2 sequences are MNHEY and SMNVEV (reference sequence). The CDR3 DNA follows: TGTGCCAGCAGTTTGACAGGGGTAGAAAAACTGTTTTTT. Translating gives CASSLTGVEKLFF.

The rearrangement joins TRBV7-9 to TRBJ2-7; D is unclear. Trimming took off 3 bases at V and 0 bases at J, with 9 bases between the two ends. Germline V gene data show CDR1 as SEHNR and CDR2 as FQNEAQ (reference sequence). CDR3 length: 14 amino acids. CDR3 protein: CASSFSGSSYEQYF. CDR3 nucleotides: TGTGCCAGCAGCTTTTCAGGAAGCTCCTACGAGCAGTACTTC. The whole variable domain, filled in from reference TRBV7-9 and TRBJ2-7, reads DTGVSQNPRHKITKRGQNVTFRCDPISEHNRLYWYRQTLGQGPEFLTYFQNEAQLEKSRLLSDRFSAERPKGSFSTLEIQRTEQGDSAMYLCASSFSGSSYEQYFGPGTRLTVT.

This chain connects TRBV7-3 to TRBJ2-5; D may be TRBD1 (5 bases). V lost 5 bases and J lost 4, with 11 bases in between. The CDR3 consists of 13 residues. The germline V gene encodes CDR1 SGHTA and CDR2 FQGTGA. Here the CDR3 DNA reads TGTGCCAGCAGCCCAGTGGGGCGAGAGACCCAGTACTTC. It translates to CASSPVGRETQYF.

V is TRBV5-8 and J is TRBJ2-3; 8 bases fit TRBD1. The ends lost 1 base at V and 3 bases at J; junction bases unmatched: 4. CDR1 is SGHTS, CDR2 YDEGEE, per germline. This CDR3 comprises 15 residues. CDR3 amino acids: CASSLQGAATDTQYF. In nucleotides, the CDR3 is TGTGCCAGCAGCTTGCAGGGGGCCGCGACAGATACGCAGTATTTT.

This chain uses TRBV5-4 with TRBJ2-7; 9 bases fit TRBD1. J gave up 6 bases and V 4 bases, and 11 bases lay outside the gene matches. Per the germline V gene, CDR1 is SGHNT and CDR2 is YYREEE (reference sequence). This CDR3 is 15 amino acids long. The chain's CDR3 is CASSLGTGYTGEQYF. The CDR3 coding sequence is TGTGCCAGCAGCCTAGGGACAGGGTATACGGGCGAGCAGTACTTC.

The rearrangement joins TRBV30 to TRBJ2-7; the D gene is possibly TRBD2 (5 bases). Trimming shortened V by 0 bases and J by 5 bases, and 8 bases separated the two germline ends. The CDR3 extends over 12 amino acids. CDR1 is GTSNPN and CDR2 is SVGIG in the germline V gene (reference sequence). The CDR3 nucleotides are TGTGCCTGGAGTGTACTAGGCGACGAGCAGTACTTC. Protein sequence: CAWSVLGDEQYF.

The chain has TRBV6-1 and TRBJ2-2; D uncertain. The CDR3 covers 13 residues. Per the germline V gene, CDR1 is MNHNS and CDR2 is SASEGT. V was trimmed by 2 bases and J by 3 bases, leaving 4 bases between them. CDR3 in DNA: TGTGCCAGCAGTGAAAGCGACACCGGGGAGCTGTTTTTT. Translating gives CASSESDTGELFF.

This clone was detected ten times or more. V usage is TRBV5-6 and J usage is TRBJ1-3; D is unclear. Between the trimmed V and J ends, which lost 1 base and 11 bases, there was a span of 16 bases. The CDR3 contains 14 residues. Looked up from germline, CDR1 is SGHDT and CDR2 is YYEEEE. The CDR3 region is CASSLMVHGGAIYF. In DNA form, the CDR3 reads TGTGCCAGCAGCTTGATGGTACACGGAGGAGCCATATATTTT.

This clone was counted between two and nine times. The chain has TRBV19 and TRBJ1-1, with D possibly being TRBD1 (6 bases). This CDR3 contains 14 residues. The V and J ends lost 4 bases and 4 bases respectively, with 13 bases between them. The germline V gene has CDR1 LNHDA and CDR2 SQIVND (reference sequence). The DNA for the CDR3 is TGTGCCAGTAGTACCATAGACAGGTCCACTGAAGCTTTCTTT. This translates into CASSTIDRSTEAFF.

The chain has TRBV28 and TRBJ1-5, with D possibly being TRBD1 (6 bases). Between the trimmed V and J ends, which lost 7 bases and 6 bases, there was a span of 25 bases. Germline assignment: CDR1 MDHEN and CDR2 SYDVKM. The CDR3 extends over 17 amino acids. In nucleotides, the CDR3 is TGTGCCAGCACCTCCGAAACAGGGATTTCGGCGGGTCAGCCCCAGCATTTT. Translated, it gives CASTSETGISAGQPQHF.

The J gene is TRBJ1-3, the V gene TRBV5-1, with TRBD1 identical over 12 bases. Germline-derived CDR1 and CDR2 are SGHRS and YFSETQ. V lost 0 bases and J lost 4; bases outside the gene matches: 8. This CDR3 is 18 amino acids long. The CDR3 spells CASSLEGQGAIGGNTIYF. CDR3 sequence (DNA): TGCGCCAGCAGCTTGGAGGGACAGGGGGCGATCGGGGGAAACACCATATATTTT.

The chain uses TRBV11-2 and TRBJ2-7; 11 nucleotides align to TRBD1. Germline values: CDR1 SGHAT, CDR2 FQNNGV. This CDR3 contains 15 residues. V shed 4 bases and J 4 bases; nucleotides not matched to a gene: 6. The CDR3 nucleotides are TGTGCCAGCAGCTACGGACAGGGGGCTGGGTACGAGCAGTACTTC. Protein: CASSYGQGAGYEQYF. The whole variable domain, filled in from reference TRBV11-2 and TRBJ2-7, reads EAGVAQSPRYKIIEKRQSVAFWCNPISGHATLYWYQQILGQGPKLLIQFQNNGVVDDSQLPKDRFSAERLKGVDSTLKIQPAKLEDSAVYLCASSYGQGAGYEQYFGPGTRLTVT.

The chain recombines TRBV6-4 with TRBJ2-1; TRBD2 matches 9 bases. The CDR3 has 20 residues. From germline, CDR1 is MRHNA and CDR2 SNTAGT. The J segment lost 6 bases and the V segment lost 2 bases, leaving 20 bases of the junction unmatched. CDR3 sequence (DNA): TGTGCCAGCAGTGACCCACCCGAGCTAGCGGGGATCGAAGTGAGCAATGAGCAGTTCTTC. Residues: CASSDPPELAGIEVSNEQFF.

The chain employs TRBV6-1 and TRBJ2-7, with 11 bases identical to TRBD1. The germline V gene encodes CDR1 MNHNS and CDR2 SASEGT. V trimming: 8 bases; J trimming: 4 bases; junction bases outside the gene matches: 10. CDR3 length: 15 amino acids. The CDR3 protein is CASDKDRGQGYEQYF. The CDR3 nucleotides are TGTGCCAGCGATAAGGACAGGGGGCAGGGATACGAGCAGTACTTC.

The CDR3 nucleotides read TGTGCCAGCAGCTTGACACAAGTTAACTATGGCTACACCTTC. It encodes CASSLTQVNYGYTF. The chain joins TRBV13 to TRBJ1-2; D gene uncertain. This CDR3 has 14 residues. Per germline, CDR1 PRHDT and CDR2 FYEKMQ (reference sequence). The V end lost 3 bases, the J end lost 1 base, and 9 bases lay between the germline ends.

The chain employs TRBV4-1 and TRBJ1-1; the match to TRBD1 covers 9 bases. CDR3 length: 17 residues. Germline values: CDR1 MGHRA, CDR2 YSYEKL. With V trimmed by 4 bases and J by 4 bases, 13 bases remained unmatched. This CDR3 is CASSLGETRQGGTEAFF. CDR3 nucleotide sequence: TGCGCCAGCAGCCTGGGCGAGACCCGACAGGGGGGCACTGAAGCTTTCTTT.

The V call is TRBV7-3, the J call TRBJ2-2; the match to TRBD1 covers 8 bases. The CDR3 consists of 18 residues. V gave up 0 bases and J gave up 7 bases; unmatched junction bases: 13. Germline CDR1 is SGHTA and CDR2 is FQGTGA. CDR3 loop: CASSLTGSAQGDGGELFF. CDR3 in DNA: TGTGCCAGCAGCTTAACCGGGAGTGCACAGGGGGACGGCGGGGAGCTGTTTTTT.

This clone appeared a few times. V gene TRBV11-1 combines with J gene TRBJ2-7, with 9 positions matching TRBD2. Trimming took 2 bases from V and 7 from J; bases not matched to a gene: 6. The CDR3 covers 14 residues. Germline lookup yields CDR1 SGHAT and CDR2 FQDESV (reference sequence). This CDR3 is CASSLLAGSSEQYF. Here the CDR3 DNA reads TGTGCCAGCAGCTTACTAGCGGGGTCTTCTGAGCAGTACTTC.

J is TRBJ2-2 and V is TRBV11-1, with 9 positions matching TRBD1. Germline assignment: CDR1 SGHAT and CDR2 FQDESV (reference sequence). The V and J ends lost 4 bases and 4 bases, in that order; junction bases with no gene match: 4. There are 15 residues in the CDR3. DNA for the CDR3: TGTGCCAGCAGCTCCCGGGACAGGGCCACCGGGGAGCTGTTTTTT. Translated, it gives CASSSRDRATGELFF.